The 31 T cell receptor beta chains in this list originate from one sample, sequenced in a study of Graves' ophthalmopathy and Graves' hyperthyroidism. Amplified material comprised TCR beta CDR3 regions derived from RNA transcripts. Amplification began with first-round RT-PCR using HTBI primers, then second-round multiplex PCR was performed. TCRdb independently ran MiXCR on the multiplex PCR reads; one entry per CDR3 protein. The sample has about 550,000 distinct CDR3 sequences, approximately 37% seen once; the top ten hold 3.5% to 4.5%. The sample taken for sequencing was peripheral blood or thyroid tissue (not recorded which). The receptors come from an adult man with Graves' hyperthyroidism.

This clonotype was seen repeatedly, ten times or more. The V call is TRBV7-8, the J call TRBJ1-1; D gene ambiguous. CDR1 is SGHVS and CDR2 is FQNEAQ in the germline V gene. This CDR3 region has 11 residues. Trimming took off 7 bases at V and 1 base at J, with 4 bases between the two ends. The CDR3 protein is CASMRNTEAFF. In nucleotides, the CDR3 is TGTGCCAGCATGAGGAACACTGAAGCTTTCTTT.

On this clonotype itself: A much larger clone lies a single base off, so this may be a read error. The gene calls are TRBV6-6 and TRBJ1-2; D is ambiguous. Germline CDR1 and CDR2: MNHNY and SVGAGI (reference sequence). The CDR3 totals 15 residues. V shed 2 bases and J shed 0 bases, with 10 bases lying between them. The CDR3 sequence is CASSYMDVSNYGYTF. The CDR3 region has the DNA TGTGCCAGCAGTTACATGGACGTTTCTAACTATGGCTACACCTTC.

For this clonotype: Being one base from a much bigger clone, this may be a read error. This chain links TRBV19 with TRBJ1-1; D not resolved. In germline, CDR1 is LNHDA, CDR2 SQIVND (reference sequence). Trimming took 5 bases from V and 1 from J, leaving 11 bases between them. This CDR3 region has 14 residues. The DNA of the CDR3 is TGTGCCAGTAGTGTCGGAAGGGAGAACACTGAAGCTTTCTTT. This encodes CASSVGRENTEAFF.

This clonotype has only a few counts. The V and J genes are TRBV28 and TRBJ1-1; a weak D match, TRBD1 (6 bases). The V end was cut by 10 bases, the J end by 0 bases, with 12 bases between. CDR1 MDHEN and CDR2 SYDVKM come from the germline V gene. CDR3 length: 13 residues. The CDR3 nucleotides are TGTGCCATCACGGACAGAATGAACACTGAAGCTTTCTTT. Its translation: CAITDRMNTEAFF.

This clonotype was picked up one time. This chain links TRBV29-1 with TRBJ2-7, with 8 nucleotides matching TRBD1. The J segment lost 1 base and the V segment lost 8 bases, leaving 10 bases of the junction unmatched. The CDR3 has 14 residues. Looked up from germline, CDR1 is SQVTM and CDR2 is ANQGSEA. CDR3 sequence (DNA): TGCAGCTTGGCCGACAGGGGAGGATCCTACGAGCAGTACTTC. It yields the protein CSLADRGGSYEQYF.

This clonotype was seen ten or more times. In nucleotides, the CDR3 is TGTGCCAGTAGTTGGGGTAACTATGGCTACACCTTC. Translation gives CASSWGNYGYTF. This chain links TRBV19 with TRBJ1-2, with D unresolved. Germline CDR1 is LNHDA and CDR2 is SQIVND (reference sequence). This CDR3 is built from 12 residues. V was cut by 5 bases and J by 1 base, with 5 bases left in between.

CDR3 region: CSASGGSYTF. The CDR3 DNA reads as TGCAGTGCTAGTGGGGGGAGCTACACCTTC. The chain employs TRBV20-1 and TRBJ1-2; D is possibly TRBD1 (5 bases). V was pared by 3 bases and J by 9 bases, with 8 bases between. The length of the CDR3 is 10 residues. Per germline, CDR1 DFQATT and CDR2 SNEGSKA (reference sequence).

This clonotype came up a few times. The chain has TRBV7-8 and TRBJ2-3; TRBD1 aligns across 8 bases. V dropped 5 bases and J dropped 3; count of bases not matched to a gene: 7. The CDR3 has 15 amino acids. Germline V gives CDR1 SGHVS, CDR2 FQNEAQ. The CDR3 spells CASSPGQGRTDTQYF. CDR3 nucleotide sequence: TGTGCCAGCAGCCCTGGACAGGGTCGTACAGATACGCAGTATTTT.

The chain is built from TRBV5-1 and TRBJ2-7, with no clear D. With 0 bases removed from V and 1 base from J, the gap between germline ends came to 11 bases. This CDR3 spans 15 amino acids. CDR1 SGHRS and CDR2 YFSETQ come from the germline V gene. CDR3 bases: TGCGCCAGCAGCTTGGTAGGTAGCCCGTCCTACGAGCAGTACTTC. This gives the protein CASSLVGSPSYEQYF.

The sample holds many counts of this clonotype. This chain joins TRBV12-3 or TRBV12-4 and TRBJ1-6; D gene unclear. This CDR3 comprises 15 residues. Deletions cut 7 bases from V and 5 bases from J, with 15 bases between. In nucleotides, the CDR3 is TGTGCCAGCACCTTCTCCCCCTTAGATAATTCACCCCTCCACTTT. Translating it yields CASTFSPLDNSPLHF.

This clonotype is a singleton in its sample. This could be a read error, since a much larger clone is one nucleotide away. The gene calls are TRBV4-1 and TRBJ1-6; D is ambiguous. Germline V lookup: CDR1 MGHRA, CDR2 YSYEKL. The length of the CDR3 is 15 residues. CDR3 amino acids: CASSVQSSYSSPLHF. In DNA, the CDR3 is TGCGCCAGCAGCGTGCAGAGCTCCTATAGTTCACCCCTCCACTTT.

The V and J genes are TRBV29-1 and TRBJ2-5; 7 bases align to TRBD2. CDR3 length: 14 amino acids. Germline-derived CDR1 and CDR2 are SQVTM and ANQGSEA. The trim removed 0 bases at V and 8 bases at J, leaving 9 bases unmatched. CDR3 loop: CSVEDGRGPGTQYF. CDR3 in DNA: TGCAGCGTTGAAGATGGGAGGGGACCCGGCACCCAGTACTTC.

This clonotype was seen ten or more times. The J gene is TRBJ1-5, the V gene TRBV7-6; D ambiguous. Between the trimmed V and J ends, which lost 0 bases and 7 bases, there was a span of 10 bases. The CDR3 totals 14 residues. The germline V gene has CDR1 SGHVS and CDR2 FNYEAQ. The CDR3 region has the DNA TGTGCCAGCAGCTTAGCGCGGGGTCGCCAGCCCCAGCATTTT. Encoded protein: CASSLARGRQPQHF.

Ten or more counts support this clonotype. This sequence joins TRBV19 and TRBJ1-2; 8 nucleotides agree with TRBD1. CDR3 length: 15 amino acids. The germline V gene encodes CDR1 LNHDA and CDR2 SQIVND (reference sequence). V lost 6 bases, J lost 5 bases, and 11 bases stayed unmatched. DNA for the CDR3: TGTGCCAGTAGCCCCAGGACAGGGCTAAGATATGGCTACACCTTC. Protein: CASSPRTGLRYGYTF.

This clonotype was recorded at least ten times. This chain joins TRBV2 and TRBJ1-2; weak D call: TRBD1 (5 bases). Between the trimmed V and J ends, which lost 7 bases and 4 bases, there was a span of 10 bases. Germline V lookup: CDR1 SNHLY, CDR2 FYNNEI. The length of the CDR3 is 12 residues. The CDR3 sequence is CASKETAYGYTF. The CDR3 nucleotides are TGTGCCAGCAAAGAGACAGCCTATGGCTACACCTTC.

CDR3 residues: CASSILPDRGTEAFF. The DNA for the CDR3 is TGTGCCAGTAGTATATTGCCAGACAGAGGGACTGAAGCTTTCTTT. The chain couples TRBV19 to TRBJ1-1; TRBD1 is a possible D gene (5 bases). The CDR3 totals 15 residues. Germline lookup yields CDR1 LNHDA and CDR2 SQIVND (reference sequence). Between the trimmed V and J ends, which lost 2 bases and 5 bases, there was a span of 15 bases.

This rearrangement joins TRBV29-1 to TRBJ2-5; D gene uncertain. The CDR3 extends over 12 amino acids. CDR1 and CDR2 (germline): SQVTM, ANQGSEA. Trimming took off 8 bases at V and 1 base at J, with 11 bases between the two ends. The CDR3 reads CSLRRSQETQYF. CDR3 nucleotides: TGCAGCTTAAGGCGGAGCCAAGAGACCCAGTACTTC. Drawing the rest from reference TRBV29-1 and TRBJ2-5, the complete variable domain is SAVISQKPSRDICQRGTSLTIQCQVDSQVTMMFWYRQQPGQSLTLIATANQGSEATYESGFVIDKFPISRPNLTFSTLTVSNMSPEDSSIYLCSLRRSQETQYFGPGTRLLVL.

This clonotype has ten or more counts. The gene calls are TRBV15 and TRBJ1-4; unclear D gene. Germline CDR1 is LNHNV and CDR2 is YYDKDF (reference sequence). V gave up 0 bases and J gave up 7 bases, with 3 bases separating them. The CDR3 is made up of 12 amino acids. In DNA, the CDR3 is TGTGCCACCAGCAGAGATCGTGAAAAACTGTTTTTT. It translates to CATSRDREKLFF. The whole variable domain, filled in from reference TRBV15 and TRBJ1-4, reads DAMVIQNPRYQVTQFGKPVTLSCSQTLNHNVMYWYQQKSSQAPKLLFHYYDKDFNNEADTPDNFQSRRPNTSFCFLDIRSPGLGDTAMYLCATSRDREKLFFGSGTQLSVL.

This clonotype was observed a few times. The chain employs TRBV4-1 and TRBJ1-4, with D possibly matching TRBD1 (5 bases). The germline V and J ends were trimmed by 1 base and 6 bases, with 12 bases remaining between them. The CDR3 sequence is 15 residues long. Germline V gene data show CDR1 as MGHRA and CDR2 as YSYEKL. This CDR3 reads CASSQVAGLYEKLFF. Written as DNA, the CDR3 is TGCGCCAGCAGCCAAGTGGCAGGGTTGTATGAAAAACTGTTTTTT.

On this clonotype: Because the CDR3's place on the DNA is in doubt, the DNA is left out and the CDR3 is given as listed by TCRdb. V is TRBV7-9 and J is TRBJ2-7; the D call of TRBD1 is as the table states it, not checked on the DNA. Germline assignment: CDR1 SEHNR and CDR2 FQNEAQ (reference sequence). The CDR3 is 20 amino acids in total, end residues counted. The CDR3 sequence: CASSFYICSVHSGAVYEQYF.

The chain recombines TRBV10-3 with TRBJ2-6, with D maybe TRBD1 (5 bases). With 5 bases removed from V and 4 bases from J, the gap between germline ends came to 12 bases. The CDR3 contains 15 residues. CDR1 is ENHRY and CDR2 is SYGVKD in the germline V gene. The CDR3 spells CAISPKWTGANVLTF. CDR3 coding DNA: TGTGCCATCAGTCCCAAATGGACAGGGGCCAACGTCCTGACTTTC.

For this clonotype: Given a much more abundant clone one base away, this may be a read error. The chain couples TRBV19 to TRBJ1-2; TRBD1 agrees at 8 bases. The CDR3 totals 11 residues. Germline V lookup: CDR1 LNHDA, CDR2 SQIVND (reference sequence). CDR3 in DNA: TGTGCCAGTAGGGACAGGGATGGCTGCACCTTC. This translates into CASRDRDGCTF.

This clonotype was found a few times. The V and J genes are TRBV5-1 and TRBJ1-1; D is ambiguous. CDR1 and CDR2 (germline): SGHRS, YFSETQ. V lost 4 bases to trimming and J lost 5 bases, with 18 bases between them. CDR3 length equals 15 residues. CDR3 sequence: CASSPTPALATEAFF. In DNA form, the CDR3 reads TGCGCCAGCAGCCCGACACCGGCCCTGGCGACTGAAGCTTTCTTT.

This clonotype was recorded many times. The chain has TRBV19 and TRBJ2-5; TRBD1 or TRBD2 may be the D gene (6 bases each). The CDR3 runs to 13 residues. In germline, CDR1 is LNHDA, CDR2 SQIVND (reference sequence). V gave up 3 bases and J gave up 4 bases, with 9 bases separating them. CDR3 amino acids: CASSMGGRETQYF. The CDR3, as DNA: TGTGCCAGTAGTATGGGGGGCAGAGAGACCCAGTACTTC.

The rearrangement uses TRBV5-8 and TRBJ1-4; possible D gene TRBD1, 5 bases. CDR3 length: 18 residues. Germline-derived CDR1 and CDR2 are SGHTS and YDEGEE. The germline V and J ends were trimmed by 0 bases and 0 bases, with 15 bases remaining between them. CDR3 protein: CASSLVGGAIATNEKLFF. The CDR3 region has the DNA TGTGCCAGCAGCTTGGTCGGTGGGGCCATTGCAACTAATGAAAAACTGTTTTTT.

In this sample, this clonotype turned up many times. V gene TRBV2 combines with J gene TRBJ2-7; TRBD2 aligns across 12 bases. This CDR3 comprises 13 residues. CDR1 and CDR2 (germline): SNHLY, FYNNEI. Unmatched junction bases numbered 4, after V lost 11 bases and J lost 2 bases. CDR3 in DNA: TGTGCCGGAAGGACTAGCGGGGCCTACGAGCAGTACTTC. This codes for CAGRTSGAYEQYF.

Ten or more counts support this clonotype. The chain has TRBV15 and TRBJ1-4, with 7 positions matching TRBD1. CDR1 LNHNV and CDR2 YYDKDF come from the germline V gene (reference sequence). The trim removed 5 bases at V and 8 bases at J, leaving 11 bases unmatched. The CDR3 loop spans 15 amino acids. The DNA for the CDR3 is TGTGCCACCAGCTCCTCGACAGGGCCCAGGGAAAAACTGTTTTTT. Amino acids: CATSSSTGPREKLFF.

This clonotype was detected ten times or more. The chain couples TRBV7-9 to TRBJ1-1; TRBD1 might be the D (5 bases). This CDR3 is built from 16 residues. Trimming shortened V by 0 bases and J by 0 bases, and 11 bases separated the two germline ends. CDR1 is SEHNR, CDR2 FQNEAQ, per germline (reference sequence). The DNA of the CDR3 is TGTGCCAGCAGCTTAGCGCCGACAGCCCTGAACACTGAAGCTTTCTTT. It specifies CASSLAPTALNTEAFF.

This clonotype was picked up many times. A read error may produce the germline difference seen at one junction end. The genes are TRBV7-7 and TRBJ2-2, with 14 positions matching TRBD2. The CDR3 is 18 amino acids. Germline loops: CDR1 SSHAT, CDR2 FNYEAQ (reference sequence). The CDR3: CASSPAVGLAGVGAELFF. The CDR3, as DNA: TGTGCTAGCAGCCCGGCCGTGGGACTAGCGGGAGTTGGCGCCGAGCTGTTTTTT.

Ten or more counts support this clonotype. V gene TRBV4-2 combines with J gene TRBJ1-5; D gene ambiguous. This CDR3 contains 13 residues. CDR1 is LGHNA, CDR2 YNFKEQ, per germline. Trimming took 0 bases from V and 11 from J, leaving 11 bases between them. The CDR3 coding sequence is TGTGCCAGCAGCCAAGATGTTGGGTCGGCCCAGCATTTT. Translated, it gives CASSQDVGSAQHF.

The V gene is TRBV7-2, the J gene TRBJ2-6, with D maybe TRBD1 (5 bases). CDR1 SGHTA and CDR2 FQGNSA come from the germline V gene. The CDR3 has 16 residues. V shed 4 bases and J shed 0 bases, with 10 bases lying between them. The CDR3 protein is CASSSFRDSGANVLTF. The CDR3 DNA reads as TGTGCCAGCAGCTCATTCAGGGACTCTGGGGCCAACGTCCTGACTTTC.